The next 21 T cell receptor beta chains were all read from a single sample in a study of T cell responses to AZD1222 COVID-19 vaccine. Sequenced by immunoSEQ multiplex PCR; TCRdb stores in-frame clones only, minus some. Seen here are about 180,000 clones, approximately 86% observed once, and the top ten hold roughly 7.7%. Sequenced material: peripheral blood, taken on day 0 of AZD1222 vaccination. The receptors were sampled from an adult in good health.

The CDR3 DNA is TGTGCCAGCAGCCCCGACAGGGGGGACGGCTACAATGAGCAGTTCTTC. Residues: CASSPDRGDGYNEQFF. The chain uses TRBV7-9 and TRBJ2-1; the match to TRBD1 covers 9 bases. The CDR3 runs 16 residues. CDR1 is SEHNR, CDR2 FQNEAQ, per germline (reference sequence). Trimming at V came to 5 bases and at J to 3 bases, leaving 8 bases not matched to a gene. Looking up the rest from reference TRBV7-9 and TRBJ2-1 gives the full variable domain: DTGVSQNPRHKITKRGQNVTFRCDPISEHNRLYWYRQTLGQGPEFLTYFQNEAQLEKSRLLSDRFSAERPKGSFSTLEIQRTEQGDSAMYLCASSPDRGDGYNEQFFGPGTRLTVL.

The chain has TRBV7-9 and TRBJ1-1; D gene uncertain. The CDR3 is 17 amino acids. Germline CDR1 reads SEHNR; CDR2 reads FQNEAQ (reference sequence). Trimming left V 1 base short and J 2 bases short, with 17 bases between. The DNA for the CDR3 is TGTGCCAGCAGCTTAGTGATGGGTCTAAACACAAACACTGAAGCTTTCTTT. It codes for CASSLVMGLNTNTEAFF.

The chain recombines TRBV3-1 (or the pseudogene TRBV3-2) with TRBJ1-1; no clear D gene. The CDR3 is 14 amino acids. Germline CDR1 is LGHDT and CDR2 is YNNKEL (reference sequence). V was cut by 1 base and J by 3 bases, with 9 bases left in between. The CDR3 bases are TGTGCCAGCAGCCAAGCAAACGGATACACTGAAGCTTTCTTT. The encoded protein is CASSQANGYTEAFF.

In DNA, the CDR3 is TGTGCCAGCAGCACCCGACGGACAGCAACTAATGAAAAACTGTTTTTT. Encoded protein: CASSTRRTATNEKLFF. V and J are TRBV5-6 and TRBJ1-4, with TRBD1 as a possible D gene (6 bases). Germline-derived CDR1 and CDR2 are SGHDT and YYEEEE. Deletions cut 4 bases from V and 0 bases from J, with 13 bases between. The CDR3 has 16 residues.

CDR3 DNA sequence: TGTGCCAGCAGCGTAGCTCGGGACAACGGTGGCTACACCTTC. Amino acid sequence: CASSVARDNGGYTF. V usage is TRBV9 and J usage is TRBJ1-2; D perhaps matches TRBD1 (6 bases). The germline gives CDR1 SGDLS, CDR2 YYNGEE. The CDR3 extends over 14 amino acids. With 0 bases removed from V and 7 bases from J, the gap between germline ends came to 13 bases.

The CDR3 bases are TGCGCCAGCAGTGTCCCCGCCGAGGGTTGGCTCATGAACACTGAAGCTTTCTTT. It codes for CASSVPAEGWLMNTEAFF. The V and J genes are TRBV10-2 and TRBJ1-1; D unresolved. Germline assignment: CDR1 WSHSY and CDR2 SAAADI. This CDR3 spans 18 amino acids. Trimming took 4 bases from V and 0 from J, leaving 21 bases between them.

This clone came up a few times. This chain links TRBV27 with TRBJ1-2; 7 bases fit TRBD1. The CDR3 is made up of 17 amino acids. Trimming took 3 bases from V and 4 from J; bases not matched to a gene: 14. In germline, CDR1 is MNHEY, CDR2 SMNVEV (reference sequence). Written as DNA, the CDR3 is TGTGCCAGCAGTTTGTCTCTGAGAGGGGGCTTCACCTATGGCTACACCTTC. Translated, it gives CASSLSLRGGFTYGYTF.

The sample holds one count of this clone. The gene calls are TRBV4-2 and TRBJ1-2; 9 bases are a match to TRBD1. Germline CDR1 reads LGHNA; CDR2 reads YNFKEQ. The CDR3 is made up of 17 amino acids. Trimming removed 1 base from V and 2 bases from J; junction bases left unmatched: 8. Here the CDR3 reads CASSQGRGTGQNYGYTF. CDR3 bases: TGTGCCAGCAGCCAAGGAAGGGGGACAGGGCAAAACTATGGCTACACCTTC.

In its sample, this clone was seen a few times. The rearrangement uses TRBV5-4 and TRBJ1-4; TRBD1 matches at 9 bases. Germline V CDR1 and CDR2: SGHNT, YYREEE (reference sequence). CDR3 length: 15 residues. Germline trimming cut 4 bases from V and 7 bases from J; bases unmatched to any gene: 8. The CDR3 DNA is TGTGCCAGCAGCCCGACCCCGGACAGGGGTGAAAAACTGTTTTTT. This gives the protein CASSPTPDRGEKLFF.

The chain couples TRBV5-1 to TRBJ1-1; perhaps TRBD1 as D (6 bases). CDR3 length equals 14 residues. Trimming removed 4 bases at V and 2 bases at J, with 12 bases between. Germline V lookup: CDR1 SGHRS, CDR2 YFSETQ. The DNA for the CDR3 is TGCGCCAGCAGCGTCACAGGGATAAACACTGAAGCTTTCTTT. It specifies CASSVTGINTEAFF.

The J gene is TRBJ2-3, the V gene TRBV4-2; 10 nucleotides agree with TRBD2. The trim removed 3 bases at V and 3 bases at J, leaving 3 bases unmatched. CDR3 length equals 15 residues. Germline CDR1 reads LGHNA; CDR2 reads YNFKEQ. CDR3 in DNA: TGTGCCAGCAGCCAGGTAGCGGGGGGAACAGATACGCAGTATTTT. Its protein is CASSQVAGGTDTQYF.

The chain uses TRBV4-3 and TRBJ1-2, with 7 bases matching TRBD1. Unmatched junction bases numbered 10, after V lost 0 bases and J lost 3 bases. The CDR3 is 17 amino acids. The germline V gene has CDR1 LGHNA and CDR2 YSLEER. The CDR3 spells CASSQEATGAFDYGYTF. DNA of the CDR3: TGCGCCAGCAGCCAAGAGGCTACAGGGGCCTTCGACTATGGCTACACCTTC.

This chain uses TRBV7-6 with TRBJ1-4; 8 nucleotides match TRBD1. The germline V gene encodes CDR1 SGHVS and CDR2 FNYEAQ. After removal of 5 bases from V and 4 bases from J, the junction contained 6 bases not matched to a gene. The CDR3 length is 15 residues. The CDR3, as DNA: TGTGCCAGCAGCCCCAGGGGGCGGTTTAATGAAAAACTGTTTTTT. This gives the protein CASSPRGRFNEKLFF.

The J gene is TRBJ1-2, the V gene TRBV27; D uncertain. V was shortened by 3 bases and J by 5 bases, with 16 bases between the two germline ends. Looked up from germline, CDR1 is MNHEY and CDR2 is SMNVEV (reference sequence). The CDR3 extends over 15 amino acids. The CDR3 loop is CASSFSPARAYGYTF. Here the CDR3 DNA reads TGTGCCAGCAGTTTTTCTCCAGCGAGGGCTTATGGCTACACCTTC.

The chain couples TRBV27 to TRBJ1-5; possibly TRBD1 for D (6 bases). The CDR3 length is 12 residues. Trimming stripped 5 bases from V and 6 bases from J, with 8 bases between. Looked up from germline, CDR1 is MNHEY and CDR2 is SMNVEV (reference sequence). DNA for the CDR3: TGTGCCAGCAGTGAACAGGGTCAGCCCCAGCATTTT. Protein product: CASSEQGQPQHF.

This clone was seen a few times. The chain is built from TRBV7-6 and TRBJ2-1; D possibly corresponds to TRBD2 (7 bases). The germline V gene encodes CDR1 SGHVS and CDR2 FNYEAQ. Deletions cut 1 base from V and 5 bases from J, with 12 bases between. This CDR3 comprises 15 residues. CDR3: CASSLGPGGHNEQFF. As DNA, the CDR3 is TGTGCCAGCAGCTTAGGCCCCGGGGGGCACAATGAGCAGTTCTTC. Looking up the rest from reference TRBV7-6 and TRBJ2-1 gives the full variable domain: GAGVSQSPRYKVTKRGQDVALRCDPISGHVSLYWYRQALGQGPEFLTYFNYEAQQDKSGLPNDRFSAERPEGSISTLTIQRTEQRDSAMYRCASSLGPGGHNEQFFGPGTRLTVL.

The chain couples TRBV7-2 to TRBJ2-2, with 14 bases fitting TRBD2. The germline CDR1 and CDR2 sequences are SGHTA and FQGNSA. The CDR3 runs to 18 residues. With V trimmed by 4 bases and J by 4 bases, 8 bases remained unmatched. The chain's CDR3 is CASSSPGLAGGFTGELFF. The CDR3 bases are TGTGCCAGCAGCTCCCCCGGACTAGCGGGGGGTTTCACCGGGGAGCTGTTTTTT.

This chain connects TRBV6-1 to TRBJ2-7, with D hard to call. V was cut by 1 base and J by 0 bases, with 4 bases left in between. The CDR3 covers 13 residues. CDR1 MNHNS and CDR2 SASEGT come from the germline V gene. The CDR3 here is CASSEGHSYEQYF. CDR3 coding DNA: TGTGCCAGCAGTGAAGGGCACTCCTACGAGCAGTACTTC.

This clone was seen a single time. The V and J genes are TRBV27 and TRBJ2-3; TRBD2 aligns across 15 bases. V shed 4 bases, J shed 5 bases, and the junction held 7 bases outside the gene matches. CDR3 size: 17 residues. CDR1 is MNHEY and CDR2 is SMNVEV in the germline V gene (reference sequence). CDR3 coding DNA: TGTGCCAGCAGTTCCTGGACTAGCGGGGGGGAAAGAGATACGCAGTATTTT. It encodes CASSSWTSGGERDTQYF.

The chain couples TRBV7-2 to TRBJ1-2, with a tentative D call TRBD1 (5 bases). Germline CDR1 is SGHTA and CDR2 is FQGNSA. V was trimmed by 1 base and J by 3 bases, leaving 12 bases between them. The CDR3 length is 15 residues. CDR3 coding DNA: TGTGCCAGCAGCTTAGTGTTGGGGGGATACTATGGCTACACCTTC. As protein: CASSLVLGGYYGYTF.

The chain recombines TRBV5-4 with TRBJ2-5; 7 nucleotides align to TRBD1. Losses at the gene ends were 0 bases for V and 10 bases for J; bases not matched to a gene: 9. The CDR3 covers 14 residues. Germline CDR1 is SGHNT and CDR2 is YYREEE (reference sequence). CDR3 bases: TGTGCCAGCAGCTTGGCAGGGGGAACAGGCGGCCAGTACTTC. Protein product: CASSLAGGTGGQYF. The variable domain in full, with the rest retrieved from reference TRBV5-4 and TRBJ2-5, is ETGVTQSPTHLIKTRGQQVTLRCSSQSGHNTVSWYQQALGQGPQFIFQYYREEENGRGNFPPRFSGLQFPNYSSELNVNALELDDSALYLCASSLAGGTGGQYFGPGTRLLVL.